The TCR beta chain described here comes from a study of cytomegalovirus exposure and HLA in healthy donors. PCR used 60 Vbeta primers and 13 Jbeta primers. Methods used by the authors: A later analysis tallied roughly 77 million unique TCR beta chains, approximately 11 million of them shared. Only in-frame clones appear in the TCRdb table, and some are missing; sequencing was by immunoSEQ multiplex PCR. D and trimming come from the DNA, and the V and J calls and clone size come from that table. Of some 80,000 clones in the sample, 78% are singletons; the top ten hold 5% to 7%. V lost 2 bases, J lost 0 bases, and 13 bases stayed unmatched. The length of the CDR3 is 19 residues. Per germline, CDR1 SGHTA and CDR2 FQGNSA. Study-wide findings and caveats: The authors judged a highly shared variant cluster likely a sequencing artifact. Prediction of most subjects' HLA-A and HLA-B alleles by TCR beta sequences was reportedly accurate. With DRB1 most and HLA-C fewest, TCR association rates differed between HLA loci in a later analysis.

This clone was seen a few times. Antigen: not known. V and J are TRBV7-2 and TRBJ2-1; 7 nucleotides line up with TRBD2. The TCR was taken from a man between 18 and 29 years old in good health and CMV-seropositive. The sequencing sample was made of PBMCs. The CDR3 nucleotides read TGTGCCAGCAGCTTAAAGGCGGGAGTTTGGGCTAGCTCCTACAATGAGCAGTTCTTC. Translation: CASSLKAGVWASSYNEQFF.